This is a list of T cell receptor beta chains from one sample in a study of shared clonotypes between healthy human individuals. Clones were read by immunoSEQ multiplex PCR, and TCRdb kept only the in-frame ones, dropping some. The table has approximately 1.4 million clones, 95% to 99% seen once. Sequencing used naive CD4+ T cells sorted from blood. The source is a young man in good health. Both conserved end residues are part of each CDR3. The D gene is left open where the match is weak. Some rows have no size entry. The others give once, few or many, or a class for an expanded clone.

>-|TRBJ2-1|TRBV5-4|TRBD2
TGTGCCAGCAGCTCAATAGCGGGAGGGAACAATGAGCAGTTCTTC
CASSSIAGGNNEQFF
>-|TRBJ2-7|TRBV5-1|-
TGCGCCAGCAGCTTGGTTCCTAGCAGAGACGAGCAGTACTTC
CASSLVPSRDEQYF
>-|TRBJ1-5|TRBV30|-
TGTGCCTGGAGTGTATTTGGAGGCGAGCAGCCCCAGCATTTT
CAWSVFGGEQPQHF
>-|TRBJ2-7|TRBV19|TRBD2
TGTGCCAGTAGTCCGCGGCTAGCGGGAAACTCCTACGAGCAGTACTTC
CASSPRLAGNSYEQYF
>-|TRBJ1-5|TRBV6-5|-
TGTGCCAGCAGTGAACAGGGACGCCAGCCCCAGCATTTT
CASSEQGRQPQHF
>-|TRBJ2-5|TRBV10-1|-
TGCGCCAGCAGTGACGGGGGGACCCAGTACTTC
CASSDGGTQYF
>-|TRBJ2-1|TRBV28|-
TGTGCCAGCGGTTTAATGCCCTACAATGAGCAGTTCTTC
CASGLMPYNEQFF
>-|TRBJ2-5|TRBV7-7|TRBD2
TGTGCTAGCAGCTCTGGGACTAGCGGGGGTGGGGCCCAGTACTTC
CASSSGTSGGGAQYF
>-|TRBJ2-5|TRBV18|-
TGTGCCAGCTCACCAAAAGGGGACGGGACCCAGTACTTC
CASSPKGDGTQYF
>-|TRBJ2-7|TRBV29-1|TRBD2
TGCAGCGTTGTGGTAGCGGGAGACGAGCAGTACTTC
CSVVVAGDEQYF
>once|TRBJ2-1|TRBV14|TRBD2
TGTGCCAGCAGCCAACCGGTGGGGACTAAGGTCGTAAATGAGCAGTTCTTC
CASSQPVGTKVVNEQFF
>-|TRBJ1-5|TRBV5-4|-
TGTGCCAGCAGCTTGGGAGGAAGGGAACGGGATCAGCCCCAGCATTTT
CASSLGGRERDQPQHF
>-|TRBJ2-3|TRBV29-1|-
TGCAGCGTTGATGGGGCCGAGAGCACAGATACGCAGTATTTT
CSVDGAESTDTQYF
>-|TRBJ1-5|TRBV1|-
TGCACCAGCAGCCGTTACCCCGGATATAGCAATCAGCCCCAGCATTTT
CTSSRYPGYSNQPQHF
>-|TRBJ2-5|TRBV5-4|TRBD2
TGTGCCAGCAGCTCGTCGGGACTAGCGGCCGAGACCCAGTACTTC
CASSSSGLAAETQYF
>-|TRBJ2-3|TRBV6-1|-
TGTGCCAGCAGTGAAATCCGTCCGTCAGGGGCAGATACGCAGTATTTT
CASSEIRPSGADTQYF
>-|TRBJ2-3|TRBV14|TRBD2
TGTGCCAGCAGCTTCGGGGGGAGGCGGGGCACAGATACGCAGTATTTT
CASSFGGRRGTDTQYF
>-|TRBJ2-5|TRBV11-3|TRBD2
TGTGCCAGCAGCTTACTAGCGGGAGTAGTGGAGACCCAGTACTTC
CASSLLAGVVETQYF
>few|TRBJ1-1|TRBV19|-
TGTGCCAGTAGTTGGTCAACTGAAGCTTTCTTT
CASSWSTEAFF
>-|TRBJ2-7|TRBV6-5|-
TGTGCCAGCAGTTACGGCTGGCCTCCCACTGGCGAGCAGTACTTC
CASSYGWPPTGEQYF
>once|TRBJ2-7|TRBV6-5|-
TGTGCCAGCGCCCGGGACAACTCCTACGAGCAGTACTTC
CASARDNSYEQYF
>-|TRBJ2-5|TRBV5-1|-
TGCGCCAGCAGCTTGGGACCGAAAAACCAAGAGACCCAGTACTTC
CASSLGPKNQETQYF
>-|TRBJ1-1|TRBV7-2|-
TGTGCCAGCAGCTTAGATAACAGGGTATGGACTGAAGCTTTCTTT
CASSLDNRVWTEAFF
>-|TRBJ2-1|TRBV5-1|TRBD2
TGCGCCAGCAGCTTGGGGCTAGCGGGATTTAATGAGCAGTTCTTC
CASSLGLAGFNEQFF
>-|TRBJ2-5|TRBV27|-
TGTGCCAGCAGGGGGGACACTCTACCGGGCCGAGAGACCCAGTACTTC
CASRGDTLPGRETQYF
>-|TRBJ2-2|TRBV14|TRBD1
TGTGCCAGCAGCCGTGACAGGGCCGGGGAGCTGTTTTTT
CASSRDRAGELFF